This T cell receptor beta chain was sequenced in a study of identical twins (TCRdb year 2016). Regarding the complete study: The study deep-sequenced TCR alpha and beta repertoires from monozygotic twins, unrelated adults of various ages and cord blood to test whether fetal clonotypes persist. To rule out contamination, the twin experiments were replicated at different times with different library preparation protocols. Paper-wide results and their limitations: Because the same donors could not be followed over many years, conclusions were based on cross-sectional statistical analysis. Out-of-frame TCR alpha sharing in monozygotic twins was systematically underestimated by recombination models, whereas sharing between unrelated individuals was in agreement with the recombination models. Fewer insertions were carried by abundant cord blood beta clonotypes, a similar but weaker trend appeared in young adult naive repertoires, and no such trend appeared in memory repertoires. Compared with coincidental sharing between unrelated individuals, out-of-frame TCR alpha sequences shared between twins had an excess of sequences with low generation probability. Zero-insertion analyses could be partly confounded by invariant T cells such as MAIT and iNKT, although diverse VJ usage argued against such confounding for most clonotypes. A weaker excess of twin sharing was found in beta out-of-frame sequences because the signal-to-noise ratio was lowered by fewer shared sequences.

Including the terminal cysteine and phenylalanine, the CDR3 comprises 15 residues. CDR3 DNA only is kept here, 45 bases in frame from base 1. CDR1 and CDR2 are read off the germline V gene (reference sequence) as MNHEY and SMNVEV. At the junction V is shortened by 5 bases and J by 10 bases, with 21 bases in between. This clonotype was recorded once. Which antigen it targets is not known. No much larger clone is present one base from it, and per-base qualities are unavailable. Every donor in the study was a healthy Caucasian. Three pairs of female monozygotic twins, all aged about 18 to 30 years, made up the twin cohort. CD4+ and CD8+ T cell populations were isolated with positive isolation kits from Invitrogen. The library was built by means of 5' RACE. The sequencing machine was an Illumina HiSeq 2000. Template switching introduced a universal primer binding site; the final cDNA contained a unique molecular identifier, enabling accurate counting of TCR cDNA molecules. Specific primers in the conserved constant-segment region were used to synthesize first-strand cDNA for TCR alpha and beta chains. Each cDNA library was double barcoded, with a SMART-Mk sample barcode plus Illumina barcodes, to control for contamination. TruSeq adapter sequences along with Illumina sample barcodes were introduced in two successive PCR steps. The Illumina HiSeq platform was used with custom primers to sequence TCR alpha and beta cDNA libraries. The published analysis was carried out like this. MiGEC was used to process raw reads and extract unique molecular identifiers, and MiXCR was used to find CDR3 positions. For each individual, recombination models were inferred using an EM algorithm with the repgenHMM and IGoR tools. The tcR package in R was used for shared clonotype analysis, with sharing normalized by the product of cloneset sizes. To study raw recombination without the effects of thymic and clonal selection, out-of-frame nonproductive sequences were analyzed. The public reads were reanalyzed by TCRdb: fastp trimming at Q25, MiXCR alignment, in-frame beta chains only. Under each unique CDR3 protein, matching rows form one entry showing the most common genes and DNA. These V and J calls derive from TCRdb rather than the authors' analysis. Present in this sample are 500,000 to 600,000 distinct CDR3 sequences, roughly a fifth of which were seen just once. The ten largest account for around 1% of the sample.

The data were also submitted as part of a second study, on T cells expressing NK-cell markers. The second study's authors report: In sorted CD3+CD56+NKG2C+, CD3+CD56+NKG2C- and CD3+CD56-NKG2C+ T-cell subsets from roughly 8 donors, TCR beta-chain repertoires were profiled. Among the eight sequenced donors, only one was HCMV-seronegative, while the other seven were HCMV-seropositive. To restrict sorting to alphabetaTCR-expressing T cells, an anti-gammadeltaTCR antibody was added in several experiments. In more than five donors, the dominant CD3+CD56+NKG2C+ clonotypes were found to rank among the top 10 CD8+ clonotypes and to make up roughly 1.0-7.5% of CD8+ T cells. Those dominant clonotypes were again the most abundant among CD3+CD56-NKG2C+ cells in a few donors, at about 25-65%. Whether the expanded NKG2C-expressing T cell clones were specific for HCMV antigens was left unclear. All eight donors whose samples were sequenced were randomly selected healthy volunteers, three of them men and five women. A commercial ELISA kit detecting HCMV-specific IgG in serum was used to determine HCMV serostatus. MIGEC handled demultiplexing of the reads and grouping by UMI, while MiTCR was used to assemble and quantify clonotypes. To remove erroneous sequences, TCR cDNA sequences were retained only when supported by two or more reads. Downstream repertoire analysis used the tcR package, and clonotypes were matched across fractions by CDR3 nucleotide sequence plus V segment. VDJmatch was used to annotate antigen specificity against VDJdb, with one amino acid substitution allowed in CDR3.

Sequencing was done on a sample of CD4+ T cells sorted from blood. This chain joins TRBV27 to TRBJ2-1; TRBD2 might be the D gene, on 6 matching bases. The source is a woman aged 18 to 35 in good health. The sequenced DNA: TGTGCCAGCAGTCCTCGCCCCGGGACTCCCAAAGAGCAGTTCTTC. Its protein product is CASSPRPGTPKEQFF.